Shown below are 31 T cell receptor beta chains from a single sample sequenced in a study of cytomegalovirus exposure and HLA in healthy donors. 13 Jbeta primers and 60 Vbeta primers were used for the PCR. TCRdb keeps only in-frame clones here, not all; method: immunoSEQ multiplex PCR. Of 250,000 to 350,000 clones in the sample, 70% to 90% were seen once. Material for sequencing was PBMCs. The origin of the receptors is a man aged 40-55 years in good health and CMV-seropositive.

The V gene is TRBV18, the J gene TRBJ2-3; possible D gene TRBD2, 5 bases. The CDR3 spans 15 residues. V was shortened by 1 base and J by 1 base, with 9 bases between the two germline ends. The V gene's germline CDR1 is KGHSH and CDR2 LQKENI. The CDR3 region is CASSPRDYRTDTQYF. In DNA form, the CDR3 reads TGTGCCAGCTCACCACGCGACTACCGCACAGATACGCAGTATTTT.

This rearrangement joins TRBV4-1 to TRBJ2-7; D ambiguous. The CDR3 length is 16 residues. The germline V gene has CDR1 MGHRA and CDR2 YSYEKL. V was trimmed by 0 bases and J by 4 bases, leaving 16 bases between them. The CDR3: CASSQDQDGAVYEQYF. The DNA for the CDR3 is TGCGCCAGCAGCCAAGATCAGGATGGCGCAGTTTACGAGCAGTACTTC.

The chain couples TRBV27 to TRBJ2-7; TRBD2 agrees at 11 bases. CDR1 is MNHEY, CDR2 SMNVEV, per germline (reference sequence). The CDR3 runs to 16 residues. V shed 5 bases, J shed 5 bases, and the junction held 11 bases outside the gene matches. CDR3 in amino acids: CASSPLAGGLGDEQYF. In DNA form, the CDR3 reads TGTGCCAGCAGTCCTCTAGCGGGAGGCCTTGGGGACGAGCAGTACTTC.

The chain couples TRBV9 to TRBJ1-1; D is ambiguous. Germline V CDR1 and CDR2: SGDLS, YYNGEE. The V end was cut by 0 bases, the J end by 0 bases, with 9 bases between. This CDR3 comprises 15 residues. The CDR3 protein is CASSVGAGMNTEAFF. In DNA form, the CDR3 reads TGTGCCAGCAGCGTAGGCGCAGGAATGAACACTGAAGCTTTCTTT.

The chain has TRBV7-2 and TRBJ2-7, with 13 bases aligning to TRBD2. CDR3 length: 17 residues. V shed 4 bases and J 0 bases; nucleotides not matched to a gene: 6. Germline V gene data show CDR1 as SGHTA and CDR2 as FQGNSA. CDR3 bases: TGTGCCAGCAGCTCCGGGACTAGCGGGGCCCTCTCCTACGAGCAGTACTTC. Translated: CASSSGTSGALSYEQYF.

The chain carries TRBV4-3 and TRBJ2-5, with 14 bases that match TRBD2. CDR3 length: 18 amino acids. Germline CDR1 is LGHNA and CDR2 is YSLEER. Unmatched junction bases numbered 12, after V lost 4 bases and J lost 5 bases. The CDR3 loop reads CASSPGTSGRPWGETQYF. As DNA, the CDR3 is TGCGCCAGCAGCCCCGGGACTAGCGGGAGACCCTGGGGGGAGACCCAGTACTTC.

This chain links TRBV30 with TRBJ2-1, with TRBD1 matching over 9 bases. The germline gives CDR1 GTSNPN, CDR2 SVGIG (reference sequence). CDR3 length equals 14 residues. J was trimmed by 4 bases and V by 2 bases; bases with no gene match: 3. CDR3 amino acids: CAWSIGQGYNEQFF. CDR3 in DNA: TGTGCCTGGAGTATTGGACAGGGGTACAATGAGCAGTTCTTC.

V usage is TRBV4-2 and J usage is TRBJ2-5; D ambiguous. In germline, CDR1 is LGHNA, CDR2 YNFKEQ. The CDR3 sequence is 15 residues long. Trimming stripped 0 bases from V and 4 bases from J, with 12 bases between. In DNA form, the CDR3 reads TGTGCCAGCAGCCAAGACCCTGGCCTAGTAGAGACCCAGTACTTC. It encodes CASSQDPGLVETQYF.

The chain has TRBV6-1 and TRBJ2-3; TRBD1 matches 7 bases. With 10 bases clipped from V and 3 bases from J, the junction kept 10 bases outside the gene matches. Germline V gene lookup returns CDR1 MNHNS and CDR2 SASEGT. This CDR3 has 14 residues. The CDR3 is CATDLRQGTDTQYF. CDR3 DNA: TGTGCCACCGACCTCAGACAGGGAACAGATACGCAGTATTTT.

This chain uses TRBV5-4 with TRBJ2-3; D gene ambiguous. The CDR3 extends over 13 amino acids. Trimming pared 0 bases from V and 2 bases from J, leaving 4 bases between. Germline V gene lookup returns CDR1 SGHNT and CDR2 YYREEE (reference sequence). CDR3 bases: TGTGCCAGCAGCTTGGGCGCCACAGATACGCAGTATTTT. Translation gives CASSLGATDTQYF.

This clone is a singleton in its sample. The chain carries TRBV10-1 and TRBJ1-4, with 7 bases fitting TRBD1. Germline V gives CDR1 WNHNN, CDR2 SYGVQD (reference sequence). V lost 5 bases, J lost 7 bases, and 19 bases stayed unmatched. This CDR3 comprises 18 residues. CDR3 sequence reads: CASSREYRTGRSGEKLFF. As DNA, the CDR3 is TGCGCCAGCAGTCGGGAGTATCGGACAGGCCGGAGCGGTGAAAAACTGTTTTTT.

This clone was observed a few times. This specimen includes other DNA sequences encoding the same CDR3. The chain has TRBV4-1 and TRBJ2-1; D not certain. The length of the CDR3 is 11 residues. Per germline, CDR1 MGHRA and CDR2 YSYEKL. With 3 bases removed from V and 6 bases from J, the gap between germline ends came to 3 bases. The CDR3 nucleotides read TGCGCCAGCAGCCACCTCAATGAGCAGTTCTTC. This gives the protein CASSHLNEQFF.

The chain combines TRBV19 with TRBJ2-5; no clear D gene. Germline values: CDR1 LNHDA, CDR2 SQIVND (reference sequence). V dropped 4 bases and J dropped 9 bases, with 12 bases sitting between them. This CDR3 contains 12 residues. CDR3: CASSTSPWPQYF. CDR3 coding DNA: TGTGCCAGTAGTACCTCCCCCTGGCCCCAGTACTTC.

The chain employs TRBV29-1 and TRBJ1-1; no definite D call. The V end lost 3 bases, the J end lost 0 bases, and 11 bases lay between the germline ends. The CDR3 length is 14 residues. Germline CDR1 is SQVTM and CDR2 is ANQGSEA. This CDR3 reads CSVDNLQLNTEAFF. The CDR3 DNA reads as TGCAGCGTTGATAATCTACAGTTGAACACTGAAGCTTTCTTT.

The chain links TRBV28 to TRBJ1-4; 9 nucleotides match TRBD1. J lost 4 bases, V lost 5 bases, and 2 bases had no gene match. Germline V CDR1 and CDR2: MDHEN, SYDVKM. CDR3 length: 14 amino acids. The CDR3 sequence is CASSRTGVNEKLFF. The CDR3 coding sequence is TGTGCCAGCAGTAGGACAGGGGTTAATGAAAAACTGTTTTTT.

The chain employs TRBV27 and TRBJ1-4; 8 positions agree with TRBD1. The CDR3 length is 18 residues. From germline, CDR1 is MNHEY and CDR2 SMNVEV (reference sequence). V lost 6 bases, J lost 1 base, and 13 bases stayed unmatched. The CDR3 protein is CASSEGQVVFGTNEKLFF. Written as DNA, the CDR3 is TGTGCCAGCAGCGAGGGACAGGTGGTCTTTGGAACTAATGAAAAACTGTTTTTT.

This clone occurred once. The chain is built from TRBV7-9 and TRBJ2-1; 8 bases fit TRBD2. Germline CDR1 and CDR2: SEHNR and FQNEAQ (reference sequence). CDR3 length: 14 amino acids. J gave up 3 bases and V 5 bases, and 3 bases lay outside the gene matches. The CDR3 nucleotides are TGTGCCAGCAGCGTTAGCGGGGTCTACAATGAGCAGTTCTTC. Translated, it gives CASSVSGVYNEQFF. Full variable domain (outside the CDR3, taken from reference TRBV7-9 and TRBJ2-1): DTGVSQNPRHKITKRGQNVTFRCDPISEHNRLYWYRQTLGQGPEFLTYFQNEAQLEKSRLLSDRFSAERPKGSFSTLEIQRTEQGDSAMYLCASSVSGVYNEQFFGPGTRLTVL.

The chain is built from TRBV5-1 and TRBJ2-7; 11 bases line up with TRBD2. Germline V gives CDR1 SGHRS, CDR2 YFSETQ. V was clipped by 4 bases and J by 0 bases; unmatched bases: 6. The CDR3 length is 16 residues. In nucleotides, the CDR3 is TGCGCCAGCAGCCGAGGACTAGCGGGCGTCTCCTACGAGCAGTACTTC. It translates to CASSRGLAGVSYEQYF. Full variable domain (remainder filled in from reference TRBV5-1 and TRBJ2-7): KAGVTQTPRYLIKTRGQQVTLSCSPISGHRSVSWYQQTPGQGLQFLFEYFSETQRNKGNFPGRFSGRQFSNSRSEMNVSTLELGDSALYLCASSRGLAGVSYEQYFGPGTRLTVT.

J is TRBJ2-5 and V is TRBV29-1; possibly TRBD1 for D (6 bases). The germline gives CDR1 SQVTM, CDR2 ANQGSEA. Trimming cost V 7 bases and J 0 bases, with 15 bases left between them. The CDR3 totals 14 residues. The CDR3 DNA reads as TGCAGCGCTACGGACAGAATGTACCAAGAGACCCAGTACTTC. Residues: CSATDRMYQETQYF.

The chain carries TRBV27 and TRBJ2-1, with 7 bases that match TRBD1. The germline V gene encodes CDR1 MNHEY and CDR2 SMNVEV (reference sequence). The CDR3 extends over 14 amino acids. Losses at the gene ends were 6 bases for V and 5 bases for J; bases not matched to a gene: 7. The DNA for the CDR3 is TGTGCCAGCAGAACCCGGACAGGCGACAATGAGCAGTTCTTC. It is translated as CASRTRTGDNEQFF.

V is TRBV21-1 and J is TRBJ2-1; TRBD2, the table's D call, lacks a check against the DNA. TRBV21-1 is flagged as a pseudogene. This CDR3 has 19 amino acids. Here the CDR3 DNA reads TGTGCCAGCATCCACTGGACTAGCGGGAGGGCCCGAGGATTCAATGAGCAGTTCTTC. This gives the protein CASIHWTSGRARGFNEQFF.

The sample holds a few counts of this clone. The rearrangement joins TRBV27 to TRBJ1-5, with D perhaps matching TRBD1 (6 bases). The V and J ends lost 6 bases and 5 bases respectively, with 14 bases between them. The germline gives CDR1 MNHEY, CDR2 SMNVEV (reference sequence). The CDR3 sequence is 14 residues long. The CDR3 coding sequence is TGTGCCAGCAGCTATGGGACATCCTATCAGCCCCAGCATTTT. Its protein product is CASSYGTSYQPQHF.

J is TRBJ1-5 and V is TRBV11-2, with 7 bases lining up with TRBD1. The CDR3 has 15 amino acids. Germline-derived CDR1 and CDR2 are SGHAT and FQNNGV. V lost 1 base, J lost 0 bases, and 0 bases stayed unmatched. The CDR3 reads CASSLAGGSNQPQHF. DNA of the CDR3: TGTGCCAGCAGCTTAGCAGGGGGTAGCAATCAGCCCCAGCATTTT.

This chain connects TRBV6-5 to TRBJ2-7; D is undetermined. The V end was cut by 0 bases, the J end by 2 bases, with 8 bases between. The CDR3 contains 14 residues. Looked up from germline, CDR1 is MNHEY and CDR2 is SVGAGI. CDR3 protein: CASSYSFGAYEQYF. The CDR3 DNA is TGTGCCAGCAGTTACTCTTTTGGAGCCTACGAGCAGTACTTC.

The V and J genes are TRBV27 and TRBJ2-2, with 8 nucleotides matching TRBD1. The CDR3 extends over 16 amino acids. Germline V gene data show CDR1 as MNHEY and CDR2 as SMNVEV (reference sequence). J lost 1 base, V lost 3 bases, and 4 bases had no gene match. The CDR3 loop reads CASSFRQGRNTGELFF. In DNA form, the CDR3 reads TGTGCCAGCAGTTTTCGACAGGGGCGGAACACCGGGGAGCTGTTTTTT.

The chain carries TRBV6-5 and TRBJ2-1, with 9 nucleotides matching TRBD1. This CDR3 has 15 residues. V lost 6 bases to trimming and J lost 5 bases; unmatched junction nucleotides: 8. Germline V lookup: CDR1 MNHEY, CDR2 SVGAGI. CDR3 in DNA: TGTGCCAGCAGGAACGACAGGGGGGCCCACAATGAGCAGTTCTTC. Translating it yields CASRNDRGAHNEQFF.

V usage is TRBV4-1 and J usage is TRBJ2-3, with TRBD2 identical over 7 bases. After removal of 3 bases from V and 4 bases from J, the junction contained 10 bases not matched to a gene. This CDR3 has 16 amino acids. Looked up from germline, CDR1 is MGHRA and CDR2 is YSYEKL. This CDR3 is CASSQWSSGNPDTQYF. In DNA form, the CDR3 reads TGCGCCAGCAGCCAGTGGTCCAGCGGGAACCCAGATACGCAGTATTTT.

The rearrangement links TRBV6-5 to TRBJ2-7; 8 nucleotides match TRBD1. Germline-derived CDR1 and CDR2 are MNHEY and SVGAGI. The CDR3 length is 13 residues. The V and J ends lost 8 bases and 5 bases, in that order; junction bases with no gene match: 8. The CDR3 sequence is CASLPRGRHEQYF. CDR3 coding DNA: TGTGCCAGCCTCCCCAGGGGGCGCCACGAGCAGTACTTC.

The V gene is TRBV7-2, the J gene TRBJ2-7; D call uncertain. The CDR3 has 15 residues. Germline CDR1 reads SGHTA; CDR2 reads FQGNSA. Trimming removed 7 bases at V and 0 bases at J, with 16 bases between. CDR3 loop: CASNQGVASSYEQYF. CDR3 nucleotide sequence: TGTGCCAGCAACCAAGGAGTGGCAAGCTCCTACGAGCAGTACTTC.

J is TRBJ1-4 and V is TRBV6-1, with 7 bases identical to TRBD1. The CDR3 length is 15 residues. V shed 2 bases and J 5 bases; nucleotides not matched to a gene: 5. The germline V gene encodes CDR1 MNHNS and CDR2 SASEGT. The CDR3 sequence: CASSEWGTENEKLFF. CDR3 DNA sequence: TGTGCCAGCAGTGAATGGGGGACAGAAAATGAAAAACTGTTTTTT.

V is TRBV7-9 and J is TRBJ2-1, with 12 positions matching TRBD2. Germline lookup yields CDR1 SEHNR and CDR2 FQNEAQ (reference sequence). With 5 bases clipped from V and 13 bases from J, the junction kept 12 bases outside the gene matches. The CDR3 runs to 15 residues. Here the CDR3 DNA reads TGTGCCAGCAGCCCCTATCCTAGCGGGAGGGCGGAACAGTTCTTC. As protein: CASSPYPSGRAEQFF.